Listed here are 15 T cell receptor beta chains from one sample, sequenced in a study of shared clonotypes between healthy human individuals. The naive CD8 population came from CD45RO-negative cells selected for CCR7, without terminally differentiated effector memory CD45RA+ cells. Sequenced by immunoSEQ multiplex PCR; TCRdb stores in-frame clones only, minus some. Altogether about 2,100,000 clones are present, about 93% being singletons, with the ten largest covering about 1.5%. Sequenced input: naive CD8+ T cells from PBMCs. The receptors derive from a man between 18 and 29 years old in good health. Some clones in this sample may be carry-over from other donors' samples.

This chain connects TRBV7-9 to TRBJ2-7, with D maybe TRBD2 (5 bases). The V gene lost 5 bases and the J gene lost 0 bases, with 11 bases spanning the gap. CDR3 length: 14 amino acids. Per germline, CDR1 SEHNR and CDR2 FQNEAQ (reference sequence). The CDR3 DNA reads as TGTGCCAGCAGCCATGGAGGCGCCTCCTACGAGCAGTACTTC. Translation gives CASSHGGASYEQYF.

This chain connects TRBV5-6 to TRBJ2-4; D gene uncertain. Germline values: CDR1 SGHDT, CDR2 YYEEEE. Trimming shortened V by 2 bases and J by 9 bases, and 12 bases separated the two germline ends. The CDR3 length is 13 residues. CDR3 nucleotides: TGTGCCAGCAGCTTCCAGCTGGGAAGCATTCAGTACTTC. Its protein is CASSFQLGSIQYF. Using reference TRBV5-6 and TRBJ2-4 for the parts outside the CDR3, the full variable domain is DAGVTQSPTHLIKTRGQQVTLRCSPKSGHDTVSWYQQALGQGPQFIFQYYEEEERQRGNFPDRFSGHQFPNYSSELNVNALLLGDSALYLCASSFQLGSIQYFGAGTRLSVL.

The chain couples TRBV7-7 to TRBJ2-5; 7 bases align to TRBD2. Unmatched junction bases numbered 6, after V lost 6 bases and J lost 5 bases. Germline CDR1 is SSHAT and CDR2 is FNYEAQ (reference sequence). CDR3 size: 13 residues. The CDR3 reads CASSPQRGETQYF. CDR3 nucleotide sequence: TGTGCCAGCAGTCCCCAGCGGGGTGAGACCCAGTACTTC.

The chain couples TRBV7-8 to TRBJ2-1; 9 bases match TRBD2. CDR3 length: 17 residues. V dropped 5 bases and J dropped 4; count of bases not matched to a gene: 12. CDR1 SGHVS and CDR2 FQNEAQ come from the germline V gene. DNA of the CDR3: TGTGCCAGCAGCAGGCGCCAGACTAGCGGAATTTACAATGAGCAGTTCTTC. Its translation: CASSRRQTSGIYNEQFF.

V gene TRBV7-8 combines with J gene TRBJ2-6; TRBD1 matches at 9 bases. This CDR3 spans 19 amino acids. The V gene's germline CDR1 is SGHVS and CDR2 FQNEAQ. The V and J ends lost 1 base and 1 base, in that order; junction bases with no gene match: 8. This CDR3 reads CASSLDRGREMSGANVLTF. In nucleotides, the CDR3 is TGTGCCAGCAGCTTAGACAGGGGGCGCGAAATGTCTGGGGCCAACGTCCTGACTTTC.

The chain carries TRBV7-7 and TRBJ2-3; D is possibly TRBD2 (5 bases). The CDR3 is 16 amino acids. The V end was cut by 1 base, the J end by 1 base, with 12 bases between. CDR1 is SSHAT, CDR2 FNYEAQ, per germline (reference sequence). The CDR3 DNA follows: TGTGCCAGCAGCTTAGGAGGGTCTCCGGGCACAGATACGCAGTATTTT. Protein: CASSLGGSPGTDTQYF.

This clone was seen a single time. The same CDR3 is also encoded by other DNA sequences in this sample. Here the CDR3 DNA reads TGTGCCAGCAGTTTATACAGGTATAGCAATCAGCCCCAGCATTTT. It translates to CASSLYRYSNQPQHF. V and J are TRBV28 and TRBJ1-5; tentative D call: TRBD1 (5 bases). The V gene lost 1 base and the J gene lost 0 bases, with 7 bases spanning the gap. The CDR3 is 15 residues long. Germline CDR1 reads MDHEN; CDR2 reads SYDVKM.

This chain connects TRBV28 to TRBJ1-5, with D maybe TRBD1 (6 bases). Trimming removed 3 bases from V and 7 bases from J, with 16 bases in between. This CDR3 spans 15 amino acids. Germline lookup yields CDR1 MDHEN and CDR2 SYDVKM. The CDR3 protein is CASSFPQGLTQPQHF. DNA for the CDR3: TGTGCCAGCAGTTTTCCCCAGGGGTTGACGCAGCCCCAGCATTTT.

This chain joins TRBV27 and TRBJ1-4; 7 positions match TRBD1. J was trimmed by 7 bases and V by 3 bases; bases with no gene match: 2. CDR1 is MNHEY, CDR2 SMNVEV, per germline (reference sequence). The CDR3 covers 13 residues. The chain's CDR3 is CASSFGTVEKLFF. In DNA form, the CDR3 reads TGTGCCAGCAGTTTTGGGACAGTTGAAAAACTGTTTTTT.

The chain carries TRBV28 and TRBJ2-3; possible D gene TRBD2, 5 bases. Germline V gene sequence: CDR1 MDHEN, CDR2 SYDVKM. Deletions cut 0 bases from V and 1 base from J, with 11 bases between. The CDR3 consists of 16 residues. CDR3 DNA sequence: TGTGCCAGCAGTTTATGGAACAGACTACGCACAGATACGCAGTATTTT. Its translation: CASSLWNRLRTDTQYF.

The CDR3 nucleotides read TGCGCCAGCAGCCAAGATAGCCGAACCCTTATTCACAATGAGCAGTTCTTC. Protein product: CASSQDSRTLIHNEQFF. This rearrangement joins TRBV4-1 to TRBJ2-1; D is unresolved. V dropped 0 bases and J dropped 5 bases, with 17 bases sitting between them. This CDR3 contains 17 residues. Looked up from germline, CDR1 is MGHRA and CDR2 is YSYEKL.

The CDR3 sequence is CATSRKDSSNTGELFF. The CDR3 DNA sequence: TGTGCCACCAGCAGAAAGGACAGTTCGAACACCGGGGAGCTGTTTTTT. The chain is built from TRBV15 and TRBJ2-2, with D maybe TRBD1 (6 bases). Trimming removed 2 bases at V and 0 bases at J, with 10 bases between. This CDR3 is 16 amino acids long. The V gene's germline CDR1 is LNHNV and CDR2 YYDKDF (reference sequence).

The CDR3, as DNA: TGTGCCAGCAGCTTGCTCCCGGGGACTGCCTACGAGCAGTACTTC. This codes for CASSLLPGTAYEQYF. The V call is TRBV5-6, the J call TRBJ2-7; a possible D gene is TRBD2 (6 bases). CDR3 size: 15 residues. Germline assignment: CDR1 SGHDT and CDR2 YYEEEE. Trimming left V 1 base short and J 2 bases short, with 13 bases between.

Comment on this clone: Additional DNA sequences in this sample encode the identical CDR3. As DNA, the CDR3 is TGTGCCAGCAGCCCCGGGGGAGCCTATGGCTACACCTTC. Amino acid sequence: CASSPGGAYGYTF. The V call is TRBV6-5, the J call TRBJ1-2; D perhaps matches TRBD1 (5 bases). The V gene lost 6 bases and the J gene lost 4 bases, with 12 bases spanning the gap. CDR3 length: 13 residues. CDR1 and CDR2 from the germline V gene are MNHEY and SVGAGI.

The chain combines TRBV6-1 with TRBJ1-1; 9 nucleotides match TRBD1. Germline-derived CDR1 and CDR2 are MNHNS and SASEGT. Trimming removed 6 bases from V and 9 bases from J; junction bases left unmatched: 11. The CDR3 totals 14 residues. CDR3 bases: TGTGCCAGCAGACTTGGGACAGGGACAATCAAAGCTTTCTTT. Its protein product is CASRLGTGTIKAFF.